These T cell receptor beta chains were read from a single sample in a study of tumor-infiltrating lymphocytes in primary liver carcinoma. TCRdb recomputed calls from the multiplex PCR reads with MiXCR, one row per CDR3 protein. The sample has under 150,000 distinct CDR3 sequences, 65% to 75% seen once. Sequencing input: tumor-adjacent normal liver tissue. Source of these receptors: a woman aged 55-75 years with primary liver carcinoma and hepatitis B virus infection. Both conserved end residues are part of each CDR3. D genes are given only for firm matches. Size is omitted from some rows. Given values are once, few, many or a class for expanded clones.

J gene | clone size | V gene | D gene | CDR3 length | CDR3 protein | CDR3 DNA
TRBJ1-1 | . | TRBV14 | . | 15 | CASSQNRVENTEAFF | TGTGCCAGTAGCCAAAATAGGGTGGAAAACACTGAAGCTTTCTTT
TRBJ2-7 | many | TRBV5-4 | TRBD2 | 15 | CASSLAGGRRYEQYF | TGTGCCAGCAGCTTGGCTGGCGGGAGGAGGTACGAGCAGTACTTC
TRBJ2-7 | . | TRBV2 | . | 10 | CASRVYEQYF | TGTGCCAGCAGGGTATACGAGCAGTACTTC
TRBJ2-5 | . | TRBV6-1 | . | 13 | CASRRYRVGTQYF | TGTGCCAGCAGACGTTATCGGGTAGGGACCCAGTACTTC
TRBJ1-2 | . | TRBV28 | . | 12 | CANSFISGGYTF | TGTGCCAACAGTTTCATCAGCGGGGGCTACACCTTC
TRBJ2-1 | once | TRBV4-1 | TRBD1 | 14 | CTSSQGGQYNEQSF | TGCACCAGCAGCCAAGGGGGACAGTACAATGAGCAGTCCTTC
TRBJ1-1 | once | TRBV28 | . | 11 | CASSQNTEVFF | TGTGCCAGCAGTCAGAACACTGAAGTTTTCTTT
TRBJ1-2 | . | TRBV28 | . | 14 | CASSPRTLRPGYTF | TGTGCCAGCAGCCCGCGTACCCTGCGGCCTGGCTACACCTTC
TRBJ2-3 | few | TRBV7-2 | TRBD2 | 17 | CASSLGFPSGSSDTQYF | TGTGCCAGCAGCTTAGGCTTCCCTAGCGGGAGTTCAGATACGCAGTATTTT
TRBJ2-5 | . | TRBV2 | . | 11 | CASSDQGTQYF | TGTGCCAGCAGTGACCAGGGTACCCAGTACTTC
TRBJ2-7 | . | TRBV11-1 | . | 13 | CASSLYLAGLLYF | TGTGCCAGCAGCTTATACCTAGCAGGATTATTGTACTTC
TRBJ2-4 | . | TRBV28 | TRBD1 | 15 | CASSMPGQGTNIQYF | TGTGCCAGCAGTATGCCGGGACAGGGTACAAACATTCAGTACTTC
TRBJ2-5 | . | TRBV11-2 | . | 18 | CASSPPPPDSRPRETQYF | TGCGCTAGCAGCCCACCACCCCCAGACTCGAGGCCCCGGGAGACCCAGTACTTC
TRBJ2-3 | . | TRBV29-1 | TRBD2 | 15 | CSVAVAGRPGDTQYF | TGCAGCGTTGCAGTAGCGGGACGGCCGGGGGATACGCAGTATTTC
TRBJ2-2 | . | TRBV6-5 | TRBD2 | 16 | CASSFGTSGFSGELFF | TGTGCCAGCAGTTTCGGAACTAGCGGGTTCTCCGGGGAGCTGTTCTTT
TRBJ2-5 | . | TRBV29-1 | . | 13 | CSVVDYRRETQYF | TGCAGCGTCGTGGACTACCGGCGGGAAACCCAGTACTTC
TRBJ2-5 | . | TRBV11-2 | . | 11 | CTNNLLETQHF | TGTACCAACAACTTACTCGAGACCCAGCACTTC